This T cell receptor beta chain was captured by sequencing in a study of T cell repertoires in cytomegalovirus infection (dated by TCRdb to about 2019). Study-level background: Donor HLA type was relevant to the analysis, because carriage of CMV infection together with the matching HLA type was indicated by public TCR beta signatures. Overall results and qualifications from the work: The ex vivo response was dominated by HLA-C-restricted CMV-specific TCR beta clonotypes, which also provided the single most frequent clonotype in two of eight donors. Carriers of CMV infection plus the relevant HLA type were discriminated by the cumulative frequency of public TCR beta family members in the study cohort and in an independent roughly 400-donor cohort.

This clonotype showed up just a few times. Its antigen specificity is not known. The record has no base qualities; no much larger clone is one base away. For sequencing, an Illumina HiSeq 1500 was employed. TCRdb reran the public reads through fastp at Q25 and MiXCR, keeping productive beta chains. CDR3 protein duplicates are merged, each entry listing the most common genes and DNA. The sample table lists around 330,000 distinct CDR3 sequences, 15% to 20% of them with a count of one. The top ten clonotypes cover 12% of the sample. V sheds 5 bases and J sheds 4 bases, leaving 14 bases between their ends. CDR1 and CDR2, per the germline V gene, are SGHVS and FNYEAQ. Spanning cysteine to phenylalanine, the CDR3 consists of 14 amino acids. Only the CDR3 part of the read is kept: 42 bases, read in frame from the first base.

Input material: PBMCs. This TCR came from a human donor in good health (CMV status not recorded). Some clones in this sample may be carry-over from other donors' samples. The receptor chain draws on TRBV7-6 and TRBJ1-1; a tentative D call is TRBD1 (6 bases match). Here the CDR3 is given as CASSIVGGTTEAFF. The DNA sequence follows: TGTGCCAGCAGCATCGTGGGGGGCACCACTGAAGCTTTCTTT.